Listed here is a single TCR beta chain. Amplification used 60 Vbeta primers and 13 Jbeta primers. Here immunoSEQ multiplex PCR was the method, and the copy in TCRdb shows in-frame clones only, minus some. In the table there are some 84,000 clones, roughly 78% of which are singletons. This sample was taken from a study of cytomegalovirus exposure and HLA in healthy donors. The CDR3 consists of 14 residues. Germline CDR1 is SEHNR and CDR2 is FQNEAQ (reference sequence). V lost 4 bases, J lost 4 bases, and 6 bases stayed unmatched. The TCR comes from a male donor in good health and CMV-seropositive. The source material was PBMCs. The chain employs TRBV7-9 and TRBJ2-5; TRBD1 agrees at 7 bases. CDR3 nucleotides: TGTGCCAGCAGCTCCACAGGGGTTGCAGAGACCCAGTACTTC. Amino acid sequence: CASSSTGVAETQYF.